The rows below give T cell receptor beta chains drawn from one sample of a study of blood T cell repertoires in COVID-19. The data were produced by immunoSEQ multiplex PCR, yet TCRdb's version contains in-frame clones alone and is incomplete. The sample has 40,000 to 55,000 clones, just over 90% seen once. The sequenced sample consisted of peripheral blood. The source is a man over 45 with COVID-19, enrolled during active disease. The CDR3 runs from the conserved cysteine through the conserved F or W. D genes are given only for firm matches. Expanded clones are given a class, and other clones once, few, many or no size at all.

D | J | size | V | DNA | CDR3
TRBD1 | TRBJ1-1 | NA | TRBV5-1 | TGCGCCAGCAGCCCCCCCGGGACAGGGGGACGCCATGAAGCTTTCTTT | CASSPPGTGGRHEAFF
NA | TRBJ1-1 | once | TRBV4-1 | TGCGCCAGCAGCCAAGATGCCCTCGGAGGGGCTTTCTTT | CASSQDALGGAFF
TRBD1 | TRBJ2-7 | NA | TRBV29-1 | TGCAGCTCAGTCCAGGGGGATTACGAGCAGTACTTC | CSSVQGDYEQYF
TRBD1 | TRBJ2-7 | NA | TRBV11-2 | TGTGCCAGCAGCCCGAAACTAGACAGGGGTTTCTCCTACGAGCAGTACTTC | CASSPKLDRGFSYEQYF
TRBD1 | TRBJ1-2 | NA | TRBV10-3 | TGTGCCATCAGTGAATGGACAGGGGAAGGGGCTAACTATGGCTACACCTTC | CAISEWTGEGANYGYTF
NA | TRBJ1-4 | NA | TRBV5-1 | TGCGCCAGCAGCTTGGGTGGAGGCGATGAAAAACTGTTTTTT | CASSLGGGDEKLFF
NA | TRBJ2-7 | once | TRBV16 | TGTGCCAGCATCAACGAAGGAGGGGCCTACGAGCAGTACTTC | CASINEGGAYEQYF
TRBD1 | TRBJ2-7 | few | TRBV29-1 | TGCAGCGTTGGGACAGGGGGGTACGAGCAGTACTTC | CSVGTGGYEQYF
TRBD2 | TRBJ2-1 | NA | TRBV2 | TGTGCCAGCAGCCATACTAGCGGGAGGGTTGACAATGAGCAGTTCTTC | CASSHTSGRVDNEQFF
NA | TRBJ2-5 | NA | TRBV5-6 | TGTGCCAGCAGCCTGGTGGGGAGCGCGGGAGAGACCCAGTACTTC | CASSLVGSAGETQYF
TRBD1 | TRBJ1-3 | NA | TRBV18 | TGTGCCAGCTCACCCAGACAGGGTATCTCTGGAAACACCATATATTTT | CASSPRQGISGNTIYF
TRBD1 | TRBJ2-3 | once | TRBV6-1 | TGTGCCAGCAGTGAAAGGATTGGGACAGGGGTCACAGATACGCAGTATTTT | CASSERIGTGVTDTQYF
TRBD1 | TRBJ1-4 | NA | TRBV11-2 | TGTGCCAGCAGCCAGCGGGGGAGGGACAGGGGTCTTCCGGATGAAAAACTGTTTTTT | CASSQRGRDRGLPDEKLFF
TRBD1 | TRBJ1-5 | NA | TRBV28 | TGTGCCAGCAGTTTTGACAGGGGGCAAAATCAGCCCCAGCATTTT | CASSFDRGQNQPQHF
NA | TRBJ2-3 | few | TRBV7-2 | TGTGCCAGCAGCTTAAACCGGGTGGATACGCAGTATTTT | CASSLNRVDTQYF
TRBD1 | TRBJ2-5 | NA | TRBV11-2 | TGTGCCAGCAGCCCAATCCCGGGACAGGGTATGCAGACCCAGTACTTC | CASSPIPGQGMQTQYF
TRBD1 | TRBJ2-3 | NA | TRBV27 | TGTGCCAGCTGGTCTGCCCGGGACAGGTTGAAGGGTACGCAGTATTTT | CASWSARDRLKGTQYF
TRBD1 | TRBJ1-4 | NA | TRBV3-1/TRBV3-2 | TGTGCCAGCAGCCCTCGGACAGGGGGCTGGGAAAAACTGTTTTTT | CASSPRTGGWEKLFF
NA | TRBJ1-5 | NA | TRBV7-6 | TGTGCCAGCAGCCCAAGTGAGGGTAAGCATCAGCCCCAGCATTTT | CASSPSEGKHQPQHF
NA | TRBJ1-1 | NA | TRBV4-1 | TGCGCCAGCAGCCATGGACAGCTCACTGAAGCTTTCTTT | CASSHGQLTEAFF
TRBD1 | TRBJ2-2 | NA | TRBV6-2/TRBV6-3 | TGTGCCAGCAGCCCGGACAGGGGGTCAGTCACCGGGGAGCTGTTTTTT | CASSPDRGSVTGELFF
NA | TRBJ2-5 | NA | TRBV4-3 | TGCGCCAGCAGCCACGAGGTCAGGACGGGAAGGGAGACCCAGTACTTC | CASSHEVRTGRETQYF
NA | TRBJ1-1 | NA | TRBV5-4 | TGTGCCAGCAGCTCCCGCACTGAAGCTTTCTTT | CASSSRTEAFF
NA | TRBJ1-1 | NA | TRBV6-5 | TGTGCCAGCAGACAGGAGTCGAACACTGAAGCTTTCTTT | CASRQESNTEAFF
TRBD1 | TRBJ2-7 | NA | TRBV6-5 | TGTGCCAGCAGGAACACCGGGACAGGGCTGGGGGAGCAGTACTTC | CASRNTGTGLGEQYF
TRBD1 | TRBJ1-2 | NA | TRBV4-1 | TGCGCCAGCAGCCGCCCCGAAGGGGGCCAGGAAGACTTC | CASSRPEGGQEDF
TRBD2 | TRBJ2-3 | NA | TRBV20-1 | TGCAGTGCTAGTCGAGCGGGAGGTTCTATCGATACGCAGTATTTT | CSASRAGGSIDTQYF
TRBD1 | TRBJ2-7 | NA | TRBV6-5 | TGTGCCAGCAGTCAGACAGGGTCCGCGGGCGAGCAGTACTTC | CASSQTGSAGEQYF
NA | TRBJ1-4 | NA | TRBV25-1 | TGTGCCAGCAGTGATCCCACAGGGCGGAGGAATGAAAAACTGTTTTTT | CASSDPTGRRNEKLFF
NA | TRBJ2-5 | NA | TRBV7-2 | TGTGCCAGCAGCTTAGTACCCGAGGGTTCCCCCCAGTACTTC | CASSLVPEGSPQYF
TRBD1 | TRBJ2-7 | once | TRBV5-5 | TGTGCCAGCAGCACGGGACAGGTTAACTACGAGCAGTACTTC | CASSTGQVNYEQYF
NA | TRBJ2-3 | NA | TRBV7-9 | TGTGCCAGCAGCTTAGTTCATGATACGCAGTATTTT | CASSLVHDTQYF
NA | TRBJ1-5 | NA | TRBV28 | TGTGCCAGCAGTTTGAGAGTTCAGCCCCAGCATTTT | CASSLRVQPQHF
NA | TRBJ2-5 | NA | TRBV7-6 | TGTGCCAGCAGCTTAGCCAGGGGTGGTCAAGGGACCCAGTACTTC | CASSLARGGQGTQYF
TRBD2 | TRBJ2-7 | NA | TRBV5-6 | TGTGCCAGCAGCCAGACTAGCGGGGGCGTTTGGCAGTACTTC | CASSQTSGGVWQYF
NA | TRBJ1-1 | NA | TRBV28 | TGTGCCAGCAGGGCTTTGTGGAACACTGAAGCTTTCTTT | CASRALWNTEAFF
TRBD2 | TRBJ2-5 | NA | TRBV15 | TGTGCCACCAGCAGAGACTGGGTAGCGGGAGAGGAGACCCAGTACTTC | CATSRDWVAGEETQYF
NA | TRBJ1-2 | NA | TRBV6-2/TRBV6-3 | TGTGCCAGCAGTTACGACCCCGGCAGGACTAATGGCTACACCTTC | CASSYDPGRTNGYTF
TRBD1 | TRBJ1-5 | NA | TRBV28 | TGTGCCAGCAGTTTAAGGGAGGGACAGGGAATTATAGGCAATCAGCCCCAGCATTTT | CASSLREGQGIIGNQPQHF
TRBD2 | TRBJ2-1 | once | TRBV5-1 | TGCGCCAGCAGCTTGGTACTAGCGGGGGGCTACAATGAGCAGTTCTTC | CASSLVLAGGYNEQFF
TRBD1 | TRBJ1-1 | NA | TRBV2 | TGTGCCAGCAGTCTTGCCCAGGGGGGCACTGAAGCTTTCTTT | CASSLAQGGTEAFF
NA | TRBJ1-1 | NA | TRBV4-2 | TGTGCCAGCAGCCAAGATCTCGACTCCATGAACACTGAAGCTTTCTTT | CASSQDLDSMNTEAFF
TRBD1 | TRBJ1-4 | once | TRBV2 | TGTGCCAGCAGTCCAGGGACAGGGATCCCCCTGTCTCGTGAAAAACTGTTTTTT | CASSPGTGIPLSREKLFF
NA | TRBJ2-7 | NA | TRBV21-1 | TGTGCCAGCAGACAGGGCTACGAGCAGTACTTC | CASRQGYEQYF
NA | TRBJ2-1 | once | TRBV6-4 | TGTGCCAGCAGCCGCGGGCCCCAGGCCAACGAGCAGTTCTTC | CASSRGPQANEQFF